This TCR beta chain was captured by sequencing in a study of T cell responses to AZD1222 COVID-19 vaccine (dated by TCRdb to about 2021). Concerning the study at large: AZD1222 recipients whose second dose came at about 4 weeks and those whose second dose came at about 12 weeks were combined into one group, since spike-specific TCR depth and breadth did not differ between the two schedules. TCR sequencing was performed for about 240 trial participants, of whom around 210 were given two doses of AZD1222 and 26 were given two doses of MenACWY control vaccine. Trial participants were enrolled into age subgroups of 18-55, 56-69 and 70-plus years, which contained about 150, 28 and 57 TCR-sequenced participants, respectively. Results and caveats for the whole study, not just this receptor: After two AZD1222 doses, spike-specific TCR breadth and depth were significantly higher than at day 0 and than in MenACWY recipients. Only a handful of AZD1222 recipients were SARS-CoV-2 seropositive at baseline, limiting conclusions about previously exposed vaccinees. The 56-69-year group was small, and its depth increase did not reach significance, likely because of low power. Because no day 14 peak-response samples were available, the repertoires could be characterized only after the peak T cell response. Participants were mostly white British, with more females than males. The authors suggested clonal diversity may have been underestimated. Epitopes outside the regions mutated in the B.1.351 and B.1.1.7 variants were reportedly recognized by nearly half of the unique spike-specific TCRs. Vaccine-associated CD4 TCRs spanned the whole spike protein, with dominant responses in regions 160-218 and 743-854.

In light of the paper, this sample's time point label describes: baseline before first vaccination. Vaccinee samples came from UK trials COV001 and COV002, including a single-blind randomized controlled phase 2/3 trial of AZD1222 (ChAdOx1 nCoV-19) in healthy adults. Trial participant PBMC samples were collected at day 0 and day 28 after the second dose for TCRbeta chain sequencing. With regard to this clone: Its target antigen remains unknown. No base quality values were provided; no much bigger clone lies one nucleotide off.

The CDR3 regions of human TCRbeta chains were analyzed by immunosequencing. The original methods were these. Repertoire TCRs were matched against a reference library of SARS-CoV-2-specific TCRs generated with the MIRA antigen-specificity platform. Breadth meant the fraction of unique TCRs that were SARS-CoV-2-associated, whereas depth meant the fraction of total T cells that were SARS-CoV-2-associated. Using the MIRA data, each spike-specific TCR was mapped to the spike region that the TCR reacts to and placed in a CD4 or CD8 class. Log10-transformed breadth and depth values were compared by one-way ANOVA with Sidak's multiple comparisons tests. The table was pulled from immuneACCESS by TCRdb, which kept in-frame rearrangements only. Such tables lose some clones; where checked, under half of the loss comes from unresolved V genes, and the rest has no known cause. That table supplies the V and J calls and clone size; D and trimming were determined from the DNA. In all, the sample holds 180,000 or so clones, and around 90% of those were seen once. Approximately 8% of the sample comes from the top ten.

Trimming at the junction amounts to 2 bases on V and 3 bases on J, and the germline ends lie 1 base apart. Including the terminal cysteine and phenylalanine, the CDR3 comprises 12 residues. The sequence is cut down to CDR3 DNA, 36 bases in frame from base 1. This TCR was sampled from an adult in good health. The V and J segments used are TRBV12-3 or TRBV12-4 and TRBJ1-4, with no reliable assignment of the D segment. Sequenced here: peripheral blood, sampled on day 0 of AZD1222 vaccination. The nucleotide sequence is TGTGCCAGCAGTTTATCTAATGAAAAACTGTTTTTT. It translates as CASSLSNEKLFF.